Listed below are T cell receptor beta chains from one sample, sequenced in a study of shared clonotypes between healthy human individuals. The protocol was immunoSEQ multiplex PCR, while the TCRdb copy is restricted to in-frame clones and leaves out a portion. The sample holds over a million clones, around 82% seen once. The specimen was memory CD4+ T cells from PBMCs. These receptors were taken from a man between 18 and 35 years old in good health. Some clones in this sample may be carry-over from other donors' samples. CDR3s include the opening cysteine and the closing phenylalanine or tryptophan. The D gene is left open where the match is weak. For some rows the clone size is stated as once, few or many, or as a class when expanded; others skip it.

clone_size	d_call	v_call	j_call	cdr3_length	cdr3_aa	cdr3_nt
once	-	TRBV30	TRBJ1-1	13	CAWSTGPWAEAFF	TGTGCCTGGTCTACCGGACCCTGGGCTGAAGCTTTCTTT
-	TRBD2	TRBV18	TRBJ2-5	16	CASSRVRDYIQETQYF	TGTGCCAGCTCACGGGTCCGGGACTACATCCAAGAGACCCAGTACTTC
-	-	TRBV5-1	TRBJ2-1	15	CASSLIGFSDNEQFF	TGCGCCAGCAGCTTGATTGGTTTCTCCGACAATGAGCAGTTCTTC
few	-	TRBV18	TRBJ2-3	14	CASSTHGAGDTQYF	TGTGCCAGCTCCACGCACGGGGCGGGAGATACGCAGTATTTT
-	TRBD2	TRBV28	TRBJ2-1	15	CASSFYREGRHEQFF	TGTGCCAGCAGTTTTTATCGGGAGGGCCGGCATGAGCAGTTCTTC
-	-	TRBV9	TRBJ2-7	13	CASSVAGSNEQYF	TGTGCCAGCAGCGTTGCCGGGAGCAACGAGCAGTACTTC
many	-	TRBV29-1	TRBJ2-1	13	CSALRGAVNEQFF	TGCAGCGCACTTAGGGGGGCGGTCAATGAGCAGTTCTTC
-	TRBD1	TRBV28	TRBJ1-2	15	CASSPGTGERYGYTF	TGTGCCAGCAGTCCCGGGACAGGGGAACGCTATGGCTACACCTTC
-	-	TRBV5-1	TRBJ2-3	13	CATRDGSTDTQYF	TGCGCCACCCGGGACGGATCCACAGATACGCAGTATTTT
-	-	TRBV7-8	TRBJ2-7	13	CASSLGGGSEQYF	TGTGCCAGCAGCTTAGGAGGGGGGTCCGAGCAGTACTTC
-	TRBD2	TRBV28	TRBJ2-7	15	CASTPSLAGAYEQYF	TGTGCCAGCACCCCCAGCCTAGCGGGGGCCTACGAGCAGTACTTC
-	-	TRBV7-9	TRBJ1-3	19	CASSLSIGRTDSSGNTIYF	TGTGCCAGCAGCTTATCGATCGGGCGGACAGATAGCTCTGGAAACACCATATATTTT
-	TRBD2	TRBV2	TRBJ2-3	14	CASRGTSVTDTQYF	TGTGCCAGCAGAGGGACTAGCGTCACAGATACGCAGTATTTT
once	TRBD2	TRBV9	TRBJ2-1	16	CASSAPGLAGANEQFF	TGTGCCAGCAGCGCCCCCGGGCTAGCGGGAGCCAATGAGCAGTTCTTC
-	TRBD2	TRBV9	TRBJ2-3	16	CASSGTSGPRADTQYF	TGTGCCAGCAGCGGGACTAGCGGACCGAGGGCAGATACGCAGTATTTT
once	-	TRBV6-1	TRBJ1-1	14	CASSVLPSGNEAFF	TGTGCCAGCAGTGTCCTCCCGAGCGGCAATGAAGCTTTCTTT
-	-	TRBV28	TRBJ2-5	15	CASSFGATAGETQYF	TGTGCCAGCAGTTTCGGGGCGACCGCTGGGGAGACCCAGTACTTC
-	-	TRBV5-6	TRBJ2-7	13	CASSFKGDNEQYF	TGTGCCAGCAGCTTTAAGGGAGATAACGAGCAGTACTTC
-	-	TRBV2	TRBJ1-3	15	CASSEGERSGNTIYF	TGTGCCAGCAGTGAAGGGGAGCGCTCTGGAAACACCATATATTTT
once	-	TRBV6-5	TRBJ2-2	12	CASSYVPGELFF	TGTGCCAGCAGTTATGTTCCCGGGGAGCTGTTTTTT
-	-	TRBV30	TRBJ2-3	12	CAWMIGTDTQYF	TGTGCCTGGATGATCGGGACAGATACGCAGTATTTT
-	-	TRBV7-6	TRBJ1-3	14	CASSSVRSGNTIYF	TGTGCCAGCAGCTCGGTGCGCTCTGGAAACACCATATATTTT
-	TRBD1	TRBV27	TRBJ1-2	13	CASSADRVGGYTF	TGTGCCAGCAGTGCGGACAGGGTGGGGGGCTACACCTTC
once	-	TRBV10-3	TRBJ2-7	14	CAIRNDRSQYEQYF	TGTGCCATCAGAAACGACAGGTCCCAATACGAGCAGTACTTC
-	-	TRBV11-3	TRBJ2-1	15	CASSLGMSSYNEQFF	TGTGCCAGCAGCTTAGGAATGAGCTCCTACAATGAGCAGTTCTTC
-	TRBD1	TRBV29-1	TRBJ2-7	15	CSATPGQGRNYEQYF	TGCAGCGCCACTCCGGGACAGGGAAGAAACTACGAGCAGTACTTC
-	TRBD1	TRBV6-1	TRBJ1-5	15	CASSAAGGGGQPQHF	TGTGCCAGCAGTGCTGCAGGGGGCGGAGGTCAGCCCCAGCATTTT
-	TRBD2	TRBV18	TRBJ2-7	14	CASGRDGPTYEQYF	TGTGCCAGCGGGAGGGACGGACCAACCTACGAGCAGTACTTC
many	TRBD2	TRBV7-3	TRBJ2-5	15	CASSLGLAVQETQYF	TGTGCCAGCAGCTTAGGTCTAGCGGTCCAAGAGACCCAGTACTTC
-	-	TRBV19	TRBJ2-6	16	CASIPSGRAGANVLTF	TGTGCCAGTATCCCCTCAGGGAGAGCTGGGGCCAACGTCCTGACTTTC
-	-	TRBV28	TRBJ2-6	13	CASKLSGANVLTF	TGTGCCAGCAAATTATCTGGGGCCAACGTCCTGACTTTC
once	-	TRBV2	TRBJ2-2	15	CASSEGRANTGELFF	TGTGCCAGCAGTGAAGGCAGGGCGAACACCGGGGAGCTGTTTTTT
many	TRBD2	TRBV29-1	TRBJ2-3	16	CSALIPLAASTDTQYF	TGCAGCGCACTAATTCCTCTAGCGGCTAGCACAGATACGCAGTATTTT
-	TRBD1	TRBV2	TRBJ1-2	14	CASSTGTGAWGYTF	TGTGCCAGCAGCACCGGGACAGGGGCCTGGGGGTACACCTTC
-	-	TRBV28	TRBJ2-2	17	CASSFIWLSLEDGELFF	TGTGCCAGCAGTTTTATATGGCTAAGCTTGGAGGACGGGGAGCTGTTTTTT
-	-	TRBV6-1	TRBJ1-1	14	CASRVLRVNTEAFF	TGTGCCAGCAGAGTACTCCGCGTGAACACTGAAGCTTTCTTT
-	TRBD2	TRBV4-1	TRBJ2-4	14	CASSQLGGKNIQYF	TGCGCCAGCAGCCAACTCGGGGGGAAAAACATTCAGTACTTC
-	-	TRBV28	TRBJ1-5	17	CASSSLPTRAGNQPQHF	TGTGCCAGCAGTTCCCTCCCCACAAGGGCGGGGAATCAGCCCCAGCATTTT
-	TRBD1	TRBV2	TRBJ2-2	16	CASSQEGRGLSGELFF	TGTGCCAGCAGCCAAGAAGGCAGGGGGCTATCCGGGGAGCTGTTTTTT
-	TRBD1	TRBV30	TRBJ2-7	15	CAWSLGTGGNYEQYF	TGTGCCTGGAGTCTAGGGACAGGGGGCAACTACGAGCAGTACTTC
-	-	TRBV28	TRBJ1-1	16	CASTSILGTPIWGAFF	TGTGCCAGCACCTCAATCCTCGGGACTCCTATTTGGGGAGCTTTCTTT
-	TRBD1	TRBV7-9	TRBJ1-2	14	CASSFDRDREGYTF	TGTGCCAGCAGCTTCGACCGGGACAGGGAGGGCTACACCTTC
few	TRBD1	TRBV2	TRBJ2-7	13	CASRRQGAEEQYF	TGTGCCAGCAGGCGTCAGGGGGCTGAAGAGCAGTACTTC
-	TRBD2	TRBV5-4	TRBJ2-1	14	CASSSSGRGPEQFF	TGTGCCAGCAGCTCTAGCGGGAGGGGCCCTGAGCAGTTCTTC
-	-	TRBV30	TRBJ1-2	12	CAWSGGIYGYTF	TGTGCCTGGAGTGGAGGGATCTATGGCTACACCTTC
-	TRBD1	TRBV7-9	TRBJ2-3	15	CASSLRTGWADTQYF	TGTGCCAGCAGCTTAAGGACAGGGTGGGCAGATACGCAGTATTTT
-	TRBD1	TRBV7-8	TRBJ2-5	15	CASSYRGTAGETQYF	TGTGCCAGCAGCTACAGGGGGACAGCAGGGGAGACCCAGTACTTC
-	TRBD2	TRBV9	TRBJ2-1	15	CASSARLAGFHEQFF	TGTGCCAGCAGCGCCCGACTAGCGGGATTCCATGAGCAGTTCTTC
-	-	TRBV20-1	TRBJ1-1	11	CSASSWTEAFF	TGCAGTGCTAGTTCCTGGACTGAAGCTTTCTTT
-	-	TRBV21-1	TRBJ1-5	16	CASTQTRGQNNQPQHF	TGTGCCAGCACGCAAACCCGCGGACAGAACAATCAGCCCCAGCATTTT